A single sample is the source of the 28 T cell receptor beta chains below, sequenced in a study of technical replicates of blood from a handful of donors. TCRdb's table, derived via immunoSEQ multiplex PCR, lists solely in-frame clones and lacks some. The sample has about 75,000 clones, around 97% seen once. Input material: T cells isolated from PBMCs. Every receptor here comes from a human donor in good health.

The V gene is TRBV11-3, the J gene TRBJ2-1; 8 bases line up with TRBD2. Germline CDR1 and CDR2: SGHNT and YENEEA. After removal of 5 bases from V and 8 bases from J, the junction contained 5 bases not matched to a gene. The CDR3 has 13 amino acids. CDR3 residues: CASSRTSGDEQFF. For the CDR3, the DNA is TGTGCCAGCAGCCGAACTAGCGGCGATGAGCAGTTCTTC.

The gene calls are TRBV4-1 and TRBJ2-1, with TRBD2 matching over 7 bases. Germline V gene sequence: CDR1 MGHRA, CDR2 YSYEKL. CDR3 length: 15 amino acids. V lost 7 bases to trimming and J lost 5 bases; unmatched junction nucleotides: 11. The chain's CDR3 is CASTRGLADNNEQFF. DNA of the CDR3: TGCGCCAGCACGAGAGGGCTAGCGGATAACAATGAGCAGTTCTTC.

The CDR3 here is CASSPAGGIDGYTF. Written as DNA, the CDR3 is TGTGCCAGCTCACCGGCGGGGGGGATTGATGGCTACACCTTC. The V call is TRBV18, the J call TRBJ1-2; D is perhaps TRBD1 (5 bases). CDR1 KGHSH and CDR2 LQKENI come from the germline V gene. The CDR3 covers 14 residues. V dropped 3 bases and J dropped 6 bases, with 14 bases sitting between them.

CDR3 sequence: CASSKTNTEAFF. The DNA for the CDR3 is TGTGCCAGCAGCAAGACAAATACTGAAGCTTTCTTT. This chain connects TRBV7-9 to TRBJ1-1; D ambiguous. The CDR3 runs 12 residues. Trimming removed 5 bases from V and 5 bases from J, with 9 bases in between. Per the germline V gene, CDR1 is SEHNR and CDR2 is FQNEAQ (reference sequence). Full variable domain (missing parts from reference TRBV7-9 and TRBJ1-1): DTGVSQNPRHKITKRGQNVTFRCDPISEHNRLYWYRQTLGQGPEFLTYFQNEAQLEKSRLLSDRFSAERPKGSFSTLEIQRTEQGDSAMYLCASSKTNTEAFFGQGTRLTVV.

This clone is a singleton in its sample. The chain employs TRBV27 and TRBJ1-2; D ambiguous. The CDR3 spans 15 residues. Trimming pared 3 bases from V and 3 bases from J, leaving 14 bases between. Per germline, CDR1 MNHEY and CDR2 SMNVEV (reference sequence). CDR3 protein: CASSFWTPGDYGYTF. In DNA form, the CDR3 reads TGTGCCAGCAGTTTTTGGACTCCCGGGGACTATGGCTACACCTTC.

The rearrangement uses TRBV6-5 and TRBJ1-2, with 8 nucleotides matching TRBD1. V was pared by 6 bases and J by 2 bases, with 2 bases of the junction left unmatched. CDR1 and CDR2 (germline): MNHEY, SVGAGI. The CDR3 contains 13 residues. The CDR3 loop reads CASSRDRNYGYTF. The CDR3 DNA sequence: TGTGCCAGCAGCCGGGACAGGAACTATGGCTACACCTTC.

This clone was seen only once. V is TRBV4-1 and J is TRBJ2-5; TRBD2 agrees at 11 bases. Germline V lookup: CDR1 MGHRA, CDR2 YSYEKL. The CDR3 totals 15 residues. V gave up 0 bases and J gave up 4 bases; unmatched junction bases: 1. CDR3 in amino acids: CASSQDGTSGETQYF. CDR3 nucleotides: TGCGCCAGCAGCCAAGATGGGACTAGCGGAGAGACCCAGTACTTC.

This chain links TRBV7-2 with TRBJ2-5; 13 bases map to TRBD2. J lost 5 bases, V lost 5 bases, and 8 bases had no gene match. From germline, CDR1 is SGHTA and CDR2 FQGNSA. This CDR3 region has 16 residues. CDR3 region: CASSPGLAGELETQYF. The CDR3 DNA reads as TGTGCCAGCAGCCCCGGACTAGCGGGAGAACTGGAGACCCAGTACTTC.

This clone was seen a single time. The chain recombines TRBV28 with TRBJ2-2, with D perhaps TRBD1 (6 bases). The CDR3 consists of 14 residues. Trimming left V 4 bases short and J 2 bases short, with 8 bases between. From germline, CDR1 is MDHEN and CDR2 SYDVKM. The CDR3: CASSSTGNTGELFF. CDR3 DNA: TGTGCCAGCAGTTCGACAGGTAACACCGGGGAGCTGTTTTTT.

DNA of the CDR3: TGTGCCAGCAGTGCAAAATCACAGGGTAGGAACTATGGCTACACCTTC. Encoded protein: CASSAKSQGRNYGYTF. The chain couples TRBV6-1 to TRBJ1-2; maybe TRBD1 (6 bases). The ends were cut back, 4 bases at V and 2 bases at J, with 17 bases in the middle. In germline, CDR1 is MNHNS, CDR2 SASEGT. The CDR3 spans 16 residues.

The gene calls are TRBV7-6 and TRBJ1-6, with TRBD1 matching 8 bases. Trimming took 4 bases from V and 7 from J; bases not matched to a gene: 6. This CDR3 is built from 15 residues. Per germline, CDR1 SGHVS and CDR2 FNYEAQ. CDR3 protein: CASSWQGAGNSPLHF. The DNA for the CDR3 is TGTGCCAGCAGCTGGCAGGGGGCTGGGAATTCACCCCTCCACTTT.

Comment on this clone: One end of the junction does not line up with germline, which may come from a read error. The chain is built from TRBV5-1 and TRBJ1-2; 8 bases fit TRBD1. The germline V gene has CDR1 SGHRS and CDR2 YFSETQ. This CDR3 contains 13 residues. The CDR3 reads CASSGTGSDGYTF. DNA for the CDR3: TGCGCCAGCAGTGGGACAGGTTCGGATGGATACACCTTC.

The rearrangement links TRBV4-2 to TRBJ2-5; TRBD1 matches at 8 bases. Trimming cost V 0 bases and J 2 bases; bases outside gene matches: 5. The CDR3 consists of 16 residues. The germline V gene has CDR1 LGHNA and CDR2 YNFKEQ. The chain's CDR3 is CASSQDIGQGQETQYF. As DNA, the CDR3 is TGTGCCAGCAGCCAAGACATTGGACAGGGACAAGAGACCCAGTACTTC.

This chain links TRBV19 with TRBJ2-2; 8 nucleotides align to TRBD1. V trimming: 3 bases; J trimming: 6 bases; junction bases outside the gene matches: 15. The CDR3 covers 18 residues. In germline, CDR1 is LNHDA, CDR2 SQIVND (reference sequence). CDR3 loop: CASSMRDRQDLGAGELFF. In DNA form, the CDR3 reads TGTGCCAGTAGTATGAGGGACAGGCAGGATTTAGGAGCCGGGGAGCTGTTTTTT.

The V and J genes are TRBV5-1 and TRBJ2-1, with D perhaps matching TRBD2 (6 bases). The CDR3 contains 13 residues. V gave up 4 bases and J gave up 8 bases, with 13 bases separating them. CDR1 and CDR2 from the germline V gene are SGHRS and YFSETQ. The CDR3 reads CASSLGRDDEQFF. CDR3 nucleotides: TGCGCCAGCAGCCTTGGGCGGGACGATGAGCAGTTCTTC.

The chain joins TRBV9 to TRBJ2-1; D might be TRBD1 (5 bases). CDR1 is SGDLS, CDR2 YYNGEE, per germline. The CDR3 extends over 14 amino acids. V lost 4 bases, J lost 6 bases, and 14 bases lay in between. This chain's CDR3 is CASSPTTRANEQFF. For the CDR3, the DNA is TGTGCCAGCAGCCCAACGACCAGGGCCAATGAGCAGTTCTTC.

This clone was picked up one time. The chain employs TRBV7-9 and TRBJ1-2; no reliable D call. The germline gives CDR1 SEHNR, CDR2 FQNEAQ (reference sequence). V shed 1 base and J shed 4 bases, with 7 bases lying between them. The CDR3 is 13 amino acids. This CDR3 is CASSLGGAYGYTF. DNA of the CDR3: TGTGCCAGCAGCTTAGGGGGAGCCTATGGCTACACCTTC.

This clone was recorded once. V is TRBV2 and J is TRBJ1-1; 11 positions agree with TRBD1. V lost 4 bases to trimming and J lost 7 bases; unmatched junction nucleotides: 8. Per the germline V gene, CDR1 is SNHLY and CDR2 is FYNNEI. This CDR3 is built from 15 residues. CDR3 loop: CASSGIGQGAGEAFF. The CDR3 DNA reads TGTGCCAGCAGTGGGATAGGACAGGGGGCTGGTGAAGCTTTCTTT.

The genes are TRBV21-1 and TRBJ2-2; the table's D call TRBD1 went unverified against the DNA. TRBV21-1 is assigned pseudogene status. The CDR3 covers 14 residues. CDR3 bases: TGTGCCAGTAGCGGGGGCCCCCGCACCGGGGAGCTGTTTTTT. Residues: CASSGGPRTGELFF.

The chain recombines TRBV14 with TRBJ2-3; weak D call: TRBD2 (5 bases). Germline CDR1 is SGHDN and CDR2 is FVKESK. The CDR3 runs 17 residues. Trimming pared 1 base from V and 5 bases from J, leaving 19 bases between. CDR3 in DNA: TGTGCCAGCAGCCAAGGACCTGCGGGTCGGGCACAAGATACGCAGTATTTT. Its translation: CASSQGPAGRAQDTQYF.

The chain has TRBV18 and TRBJ1-2; no reliable D call. The CDR3 sequence is 13 residues long. Trimming stripped 2 bases from V and 8 bases from J, with 12 bases between. The germline V gene encodes CDR1 KGHSH and CDR2 LQKENI. CDR3 coding DNA: TGTGCCAGCTCACCAGGGGTGGCTAGCGGCTACACCTTC. It specifies CASSPGVASGYTF.

The chain has TRBV7-9 and TRBJ2-5, with TRBD2 matching 10 bases. The CDR3 contains 15 residues. J was trimmed by 5 bases and V by 5 bases; bases with no gene match: 8. Germline V gives CDR1 SEHNR, CDR2 FQNEAQ (reference sequence). DNA for the CDR3: TGTGCCAGCAGCACGGGAGCGGGAGGGCCGGAGACCCAGTACTTC. Its translation is CASSTGAGGPETQYF.

J is TRBJ1-2 and V is TRBV27, with TRBD1 as a possible D gene (6 bases). Germline V gene data show CDR1 as MNHEY and CDR2 as SMNVEV (reference sequence). V gave up 5 bases and J gave up 7 bases, with 17 bases separating them. The CDR3 sequence is 14 residues long. The CDR3 DNA reads TGTGCCAGCAGTCTGGTCGGGGGGCCCGGTGGCTACACCTTC. Translating it yields CASSLVGGPGGYTF.

This clone came up once. The chain is built from TRBV6-4 and TRBJ2-1, with TRBD2 as a possible D gene (7 bases). Germline CDR1 MRHNA, CDR2 SNTAGT. This CDR3 is built from 13 residues. V was trimmed by 5 bases and J by 15 bases, leaving 20 bases between them. The CDR3 DNA reads as TGTGCCAGCAGTTCCAACCAAGGGGGGGATCTGTTCTTC. This gives the protein CASSSNQGGDLFF.

The chain combines TRBV9 with TRBJ2-1; 9 nucleotides match TRBD1. This CDR3 contains 15 residues. Trimming at V came to 0 bases and at J to 8 bases, leaving 6 bases not matched to a gene. CDR1 is SGDLS and CDR2 is YYNGEE in the germline V gene. The CDR3 here is CASSVVGTGWHEQFF. The CDR3 DNA is TGTGCCAGCAGCGTAGTCGGGACAGGGTGGCATGAGCAGTTCTTC.

J is TRBJ1-1 and V is TRBV2; a weak D match, TRBD1 (6 bases). Germline V gives CDR1 SNHLY, CDR2 FYNNEI. This CDR3 is built from 14 residues. Trimming stripped 6 bases from V and 4 bases from J, with 15 bases between. CDR3 residues: CASSDLRGATEAFF. In nucleotides, the CDR3 is TGTGCCAGCAGCGATCTTCGGGGGGCCACTGAAGCTTTCTTT.

The V and J genes are TRBV28 and TRBJ2-1, with D perhaps matching TRBD2 (5 bases). The CDR3 extends over 14 amino acids. Trimming shortened V by 10 bases and J by 3 bases, and 16 bases separated the two germline ends. Germline CDR1 reads MDHEN; CDR2 reads SYDVKM. The CDR3 nucleotides read TGTGCCACCACCCGAGGGCGCCTCTACAATGAGCAGTTCTTC. Protein product: CATTRGRLYNEQFF.

CDR3 nucleotide sequence: TGTGCCAGCAGCTTAGAGTGGGGGGTGAACACTGAAGCTTTCTTT. It codes for CASSLEWGVNTEAFF. This sequence joins TRBV7-9 and TRBJ1-1; D possibly corresponds to TRBD1 (5 bases). The length of the CDR3 is 15 residues. From germline, CDR1 is SEHNR and CDR2 FQNEAQ (reference sequence). Trimming shortened V by 1 base and J by 0 bases, and 9 bases separated the two germline ends. Drawing the rest from reference TRBV7-9 and TRBJ1-1, the complete variable domain is DTGVSQNPRHKITKRGQNVTFRCDPISEHNRLYWYRQTLGQGPEFLTYFQNEAQLEKSRLLSDRFSAERPKGSFSTLEIQRTEQGDSAMYLCASSLEWGVNTEAFFGQGTRLTVV.